The rows below give T cell receptor beta chains drawn from one sample of a study of cytomegalovirus exposure and HLA in healthy donors. Clones were sequenced by immunoSEQ multiplex PCR, and TCRdb holds only the in-frame ones, with some missing. The sample table sets out 200,000 or so clones. Sequenced: PBMCs. The receptors derive from a girl aged 2 to 9 in good health and CMV-seropositive. Both conserved end residues are part of each CDR3. Each record gives: D gene, CDR3 length, V gene, J gene, CDR3 protein, CDR3 DNA. The D gene is left open where the match is weak.

TRBD1	14	TRBV5-1	TRBJ1-3	CASSGGTEGNTIYF	TGCGCCAGCAGCGGCGGGACAGAAGGAAACACCATATATTTT
-	18	TRBV7-9	TRBJ2-7	CASSLEVADRTLDYEQYF	TGTGCCAGCAGCTTAGAGGTAGCGGACAGGACCCTCGACTACGAGCAGTACTTC
-	13	TRBV27	TRBJ2-5	CASSFTGEETQYF	TGTGCCAGCAGTTTTACCGGAGAAGAGACCCAGTACTTC
-	12	TRBV28	TRBJ2-3	CASSGETDTQYF	TGTGCCAGCAGTGGAGAAACAGATACGCAGTATTTT
-	14	TRBV10-1	TRBJ2-7	CASSESGGSYEQYF	TGCGCCAGCAGTGAGTCGGGGGGTTCCTACGAGCAGTACTTC
-	16	TRBV7-9	TRBJ2-3	CASSSPGGRTTDTQYF	TGTGCCAGCAGCTCCCCTGGAGGGAGGACCACAGATACGCAGTATTTT
-	13	TRBV5-8	TRBJ1-5	CASSLDGNQPQHF	TGTGCCAGCAGCTTGGACGGGAATCAGCCCCAGCATTTT
-	14	TRBV27	TRBJ2-7	CASNSGGADYEQYF	TGTGCCAGCAACTCCGGAGGGGCCGACTACGAGCAGTACTTC
TRBD2	15	TRBV7-9	TRBJ2-3	CASSLAAGATDTQYF	TGTGCCAGCAGCTTAGCAGCGGGAGCGACAGATACGCAGTATTTT
-	16	TRBV9	TRBJ1-1	CASSVGAGELGTEAFF	TGTGCCAGCAGCGTAGGGGCAGGGGAATTGGGCACTGAAGCTTTCTTT
TRBD2	16	TRBV7-9	TRBJ2-7	CASSGETGLATYEQYF	TGTGCCAGCAGCGGAGAGACGGGACTAGCCACCTACGAGCAGTACTTC
TRBD2	15	TRBV18	TRBJ2-1	CASSPPNSGNLEQFF	TGTGCCAGCTCACCACCGAATAGCGGGAATTTGGAGCAGTTCTTC
TRBD1	14	TRBV6-1	TRBJ1-1	CASSGQGLNTEAFF	TGTGCCAGCAGTGGACAGGGCTTGAACACTGAAGCTTTCTTT
-	14	TRBV5-1	TRBJ2-1	CASSQGTSYNEQFF	TGCGCCAGCAGCCAGGGTACTTCGTACAATGAGCAGTTCTTC
TRBD1	17	TRBV7-8	TRBJ2-6	CASSLEDRGPGANVLTF	TGTGCCAGCAGCTTAGAGGACAGGGGCCCTGGGGCCAACGTCCTGACTTTC
TRBD2	13	TRBV28	TRBJ2-7	CASRLAGVYEQYF	TGTGCCAGCAGACTAGCGGGAGTTTACGAGCAGTACTTC
TRBD2	14	TRBV9	TRBJ2-5	CASSGSGSQETQYF	TGTGCCAGCAGCGGTAGCGGGAGTCAAGAGACCCAGTACTTC
-	15	TRBV5-1	TRBJ1-1	CASSRPEEMNTEAFF	TGCGCCAGCAGCCGGCCTGAGGAAATGAACACTGAAGCTTTCTTT
-	13	TRBV27	TRBJ2-7	CASSLSAGYEQYF	TGTGCCAGCAGTTTATCGGCGGGCTACGAGCAGTACTTC
-	14	TRBV9	TRBJ1-2	CASSVDEGGYGYTF	TGTGCCAGCAGCGTAGATGAGGGAGGCTATGGCTACACCTTC
-	12	TRBV28	TRBJ2-7	CASSTTQYEQYF	TGTGCCAGCAGTACTACCCAATACGAGCAGTACTTC
TRBD2	15	TRBV2	TRBJ2-1	CASSAGTSSYNEQFF	TGTGCCAGCAGTGCCGGGACTAGCTCCTACAATGAGCAGTTCTTC
TRBD2	16	TRBV7-9	TRBJ2-3	CASRPRLAGGADTQYF	TGTGCCAGCAGACCCAGACTAGCGGGAGGTGCAGATACGCAGTATTTT
-	12	TRBV13	TRBJ2-7	CASSPGHYEQYF	TGTGCCAGCAGCCCCGGACACTACGAGCAGTACTTC
-	11	TRBV29-1	TRBJ2-7	CSVEEHASEYF	TGCAGCGTTGAAGAGCACGCTAGCGAATACTTC
TRBD1	14	TRBV10-1	TRBJ2-2	CASSWDRKTGELFF	TGCGCCAGCAGTTGGGACAGAAAGACCGGGGAGCTGTTTTTT
TRBD2	16	TRBV7-3	TRBJ2-7	CASSLEGLAGRYEQYF	TGTGCCAGCAGCTTAGAGGGACTAGCGGGCCGCTACGAGCAGTACTTC
-	10	TRBV6-1	TRBJ2-7	CASKSYEQYF	TGTGCCAGCAAATCGTACGAGCAGTACTTC
-	12	TRBV7-2	TRBJ2-7	CASSSKREMQYF	TGTGCCAGCAGCTCGAAGCGAGAGATGCAGTACTTC
-	13	TRBV5-6	TRBJ1-1	CASSSGLGQGAFF	TGTGCCAGCAGCTCAGGTCTGGGGCAGGGAGCTTTCTTT
-	20	TRBV7-5	TRBJ2-2	CVRSPSFRDLSGRMVGELFF	TGTGTCAGAAGCCCTAGTTTTCGGGACCTTAGCGGGAGGATGGTCGGGGAGCTGTTTTTT
TRBD2	19	TRBV4-1	TRBJ2-2	CASSQVRTSGPTRAGELFF	TGCGCCAGCAGCCAAGTGCGGACTAGCGGACCGACGAGGGCCGGGGAGCTGTTTTTT
TRBD1	16	TRBV11-2	TRBJ2-7	CASSGDGTGGIYEQYF	TGTGCCAGCAGCGGAGACGGGACAGGGGGCATCTACGAGCAGTACTTC
TRBD1	15	TRBV6-1	TRBJ1-2	CASSVGQGASYGYTF	TGTGCCAGCAGTGTGGGACAGGGGGCATCCTATGGCTACACCTTC
-	16	TRBV7-9	TRBJ1-3	CASSLAGGSSGNTIYF	TGTGCCAGCAGCTTAGCGGGCGGGAGCTCTGGAAACACCATATATTTT
TRBD1	14	TRBV7-2	TRBJ2-2	CASSSRQGAGELFF	TGTGCCAGCAGCTCAAGACAGGGTGCCGGGGAGCTGTTTTTT
-	11	TRBV5-1	TRBJ2-3	CASSSQDTQYF	TGCGCCAGCAGCTCCCAAGATACGCAGTATTTT
-	11	TRBV11-2	TRBJ2-2	CACEGAGELFF	TGTGCCTGCGAGGGGGCCGGGGAGCTGTTTTTT
TRBD1	15	TRBV6-1	TRBJ2-1	CASSGQGALYNEQFF	TGTGCCAGCAGTGGACAGGGCGCCCTCTACAATGAGCAGTTCTTC
-	10	TRBV30	TRBJ2-7	CAGGAYEQYF	TGTGCCGGAGGGGCCTACGAGCAGTACTTC
-	13	TRBV2	TRBJ2-5	CASRGQPQETQYF	TGTGCCAGCAGAGGACAACCCCAAGAGACCCAGTACTTC
-	15	TRBV28	TRBJ2-3	CASSLARGSTDTQYF	TGTGCCAGCAGTTTGGCCAGGGGTAGCACAGATACGCAGTATTTT
-	15	TRBV28	TRBJ1-5	CASSLSIRGNQPQHF	TGTGCCAGCAGTTTATCGATCCGGGGGAATCAGCCCCAGCATTTT
TRBD1	15	TRBV28	TRBJ1-5	CASSFQRGLGQPQHF	TGTGCCAGCAGTTTTCAAAGGGGGCTAGGACAGCCCCAGCATTTT
TRBD2	16	TRBV7-6	TRBJ2-5	CASSQTEGLAEETQYF	TGTGCCAGCAGCCAAACCGAGGGACTAGCAGAAGAGACCCAGTACTTC
-	13	TRBV7-9	TRBJ2-1	CASSLFDGAEQFF	TGTGCCAGCAGCTTATTCGATGGGGCAGAGCAGTTCTTC
-	15	TRBV5-6	TRBJ1-1	CAGSIRQIVNTEAFF	TGTGCCGGCAGCATTCGACAGATTGTGAACACTGAAGCTTTCTTT
TRBD2	15	TRBV5-1	TRBJ2-3	CASSLVLAGTDTQYF	TGCGCCAGCAGCTTGGTACTAGCGGGCACAGATACGCAGTATTTT
TRBD1	15	TRBV19	TRBJ1-5	CASSIVGTETQPQHF	TGTGCCAGTAGTATAGTGGGGACAGAGACTCAGCCCCAGCATTTT
-	15	TRBV6-1	TRBJ1-3	CASSEQGRAGNTIYF	TGTGCCAGCAGTGAACAGGGCAGGGCTGGAAACACCATATATTTT
-	13	TRBV19	TRBJ1-1	CASSSRGGYEAFF	TGTGCCAGTAGTTCCAGAGGAGGTTATGAAGCTTTCTTT
-	12	TRBV5-1	TRBJ2-7	CASSLNGEEQYF	TGCGCCAGCAGCTTGAACGGGGAAGAGCAGTACTTC
TRBD2	15	TRBV11-2	TRBJ2-3	CASSRAGGTWDTQYF	TGTGCCAGCAGCAGGGCGGGAGGAACTTGGGATACGCAGTATTTT
-	15	TRBV4-1	TRBJ2-7	CASSQGIQVAYEQYF	TGCGCCAGCAGCCAAGGGATACAGGTTGCCTACGAGCAGTACTTC
TRBD1	16	TRBV30	TRBJ1-1	CAWSVRWDRKNTEAFF	TGTGCCTGGAGTGTACGGTGGGACAGAAAGAACACTGAAGCTTTCTTT
TRBD2	13	TRBV28	TRBJ2-7	CASRGTSSSEQYF	TGTGCCAGCAGGGGGACTAGCTCTTCCGAGCAGTACTTC
TRBD2	14	TRBV4-1	TRBJ2-7	CASRSLAGELGQYF	TGCGCCAGCAGATCACTAGCGGGAGAATTGGGGCAGTACTTC
TRBD1	14	TRBV5-1	TRBJ1-1	CASSSMTGGTEAFF	TGCGCCAGCAGCTCTATGACAGGGGGCACTGAAGCTTTCTTT